Each of the 17 T cell receptor beta chains below was sequenced from the same sample in a study of post-analysis software for immune sequencing data. Whole-study findings and limits: Controls showed lower frequencies than patients for roughly five TRBV segments, and TRBV5-6, TRBV5-1 and TRBV20-1 were among these.

These receptors' targets are unknown. Unique molecular identifiers were present in the TCR beta cDNA libraries. TCRdb reanalysed the PCR reads using MiXCR and keeps one entry per CDR3 protein. The sample lists approximately 440,000 distinct CDR3 sequences; roughly 45% were seen once. The sequenced material came from blood. Receptor source: a girl under 18 with multiple sclerosis.

This clonotype was counted only a few times. The chain recombines TRBV7-6 with TRBJ2-1; perhaps TRBD1 as D (5 bases). The germline V gene encodes CDR1 SGHVS and CDR2 FNYEAQ. CDR3 size: 15 residues. V lost 1 base and J lost 2, with 9 bases in between. This CDR3 is CASSLVDRPYNEQFF. Written as DNA, the CDR3 is TGTGCCAGCAGCTTAGTAGACAGACCCTACAATGAGCAGTTCTTC. The full variable domain, in which reference TRBV7-6 and TRBJ2-1 provide the parts outside the CDR3, is GAGVSQSPRYKVTKRGQDVALRCDPISGHVSLYWYRQALGQGPEFLTYFNYEAQQDKSGLPNDRFSAERPEGSISTLTIQRTEQRDSAMYRCASSLVDRPYNEQFFGPGTRLTVL.

This clonotype was found a few times. The DNA for the CDR3 is TGTGCCAGCATTCTACCAGGGGGGAGCTCCTACGAGCAGTACTTC. Translated: CASILPGGSSYEQYF. V gene TRBV6-1 combines with J gene TRBJ2-7, with D possibly TRBD1 on 7 matching bases. The CDR3 consists of 15 residues. The ends were cut back, 7 bases at V and 0 bases at J, with 16 bases in the middle. The V gene's germline CDR1 is MNHNS and CDR2 SASEGT.

The gene calls are TRBV20-1 and TRBJ2-5; D not certain. Between the trimmed V and J ends, which lost 3 bases and 1 base, there was a span of 9 bases. Per the germline V gene, CDR1 is DFQATT and CDR2 is SNEGSKA (reference sequence). The CDR3 length is 13 residues. The CDR3 protein is CSASSGLQETQYF. CDR3 nucleotide sequence: TGCAGTGCTAGTTCCGGGCTCCAAGAGACCCAGTACTTC.

This clonotype has a handful of counts. The genes are TRBV4-3 and TRBJ2-4; 14 nucleotides match TRBD2. TRBJ2-7 matches the DNA end more closely, so the J call is doubtful. The CDR3 sequence is 17 residues long. Germline loops: CDR1 LGHNA, CDR2 YSLEER. The CDR3 DNA follows: TGCGCCAGCAGCCAATCATCAGGACTAGCGGGAGGTCACGAGCAGTACTTC. The encoded protein is CASSQSSGLAGGHEQYF.

Only one count was recorded for this clonotype. The CDR3 loop is CASSLDSYGGFGQYF. The CDR3 DNA is TGTGCCAGCAGCTTAGATTCCTACGGCGGGTTTGGGCAGTACTTC. The rearrangement uses TRBV11-2 and TRBJ2-7, with a weak D call TRBD2 (5 bases). The germline V and J ends were trimmed by 0 bases and 9 bases, with 18 bases remaining between them. Per germline, CDR1 SGHAT and CDR2 FQNNGV. The CDR3 has 15 residues.

The chain carries TRBV30 and TRBJ2-1; 11 bases fit TRBD2. The germline V gene has CDR1 GTSNPN and CDR2 SVGIG (reference sequence). The CDR3 runs to 16 residues. Trimming cost V 2 bases and J 5 bases; bases outside gene matches: 8. For the CDR3, the DNA is TGTGCCTGGAGTAGACCGGGACTAGCGGATAACAATGAGCAGTTCTTC. This encodes CAWSRPGLADNNEQFF. Variable domain in full (rest from reference TRBV30 and TRBJ2-1): SQTIHQWPATLVQPVGSPLSLECTVEGTSNPNLYWYRQAAGRGLQLLFYSVGIGQISSEVPQNLSASRPQDRQFILSSKKLLLSDSGFYLCAWSRPGLADNNEQFFGPGTRLTVL.

This clonotype was seen only a few times. As DNA, the CDR3 is TGTGCCAGCAGTTCCCAACTAGCGGCTAGCACAGATACGCAGTATTTT. This encodes CASSSQLAASTDTQYF. V usage is TRBV6-5 and J usage is TRBJ2-3, with TRBD2 matching over 8 bases. The J segment lost 0 bases and the V segment lost 4 bases, leaving 6 bases of the junction unmatched. Germline CDR1 and CDR2: MNHEY and SVGAGI. The CDR3 contains 16 residues.

The V call is TRBV21-1, the J call TRBJ2-7; the DNA was not compared with TRBD2, the D call given in the table. TRBV21-1 is a known pseudogene. This CDR3 contains 17 residues. The CDR3 reads CASSKSRPLVSSYEQYF. The CDR3 nucleotides read TGTGCCAGCAGCAAATCCCGCCCGTTAGTGAGCTCCTACGAGCAGTACTTC.

J is TRBJ2-3 and V is TRBV10-3; perhaps D is TRBD1 or TRBD2 (5 bases each). The germline V gene encodes CDR1 ENHRY and CDR2 SYGVKD. This CDR3 has 20 amino acids. Trimming took 0 bases from V and 4 from J, leaving 26 bases between them. In nucleotides, the CDR3 is TGTGCCATCAGTGAGTCGGTGAGTAGGGGACCGGGACGATTAGCAGATACGCAGTATTTT. Its translation: CAISESVSRGPGRLADTQYF.

This clonotype appeared a few times. J is TRBJ2-5 and V is TRBV5-1; D not certain. The CDR3 totals 14 residues. The V gene lost 2 bases and the J gene lost 2 bases, with 10 bases spanning the gap. The germline CDR1 and CDR2 sequences are SGHRS and YFSETQ. The CDR3 DNA sequence: TGCGCCAGCAGCTTTTCTGACCGACAAGAGACCCAGTACTTC. The encoded protein is CASSFSDRQETQYF.

The chain couples TRBV7-3 to TRBJ2-3, with 8 nucleotides matching TRBD1. CDR1 is SGHTA and CDR2 is FQGTGA in the germline V gene. The CDR3 sequence is 15 residues long. V lost 4 bases to trimming and J lost 6 bases; unmatched junction nucleotides: 9. The CDR3 nucleotides read TGTGCCAGCAGCTCAATTCAGGGGGCATGTGATACGCAGTATTTT. It is translated as CASSSIQGACDTQYF.

This clonotype was observed a single time. J is TRBJ2-1 and V is TRBV2; TRBD2 aligns across 9 bases. This CDR3 has 14 amino acids. The J segment lost 8 bases and the V segment lost 8 bases, leaving 10 bases of the junction unmatched. The germline gives CDR1 SNHLY, CDR2 FYNNEI. CDR3 sequence: CASPGAGGQDEQFF. In DNA form, the CDR3 reads TGTGCCAGCCCAGGCGCGGGAGGGCAAGATGAGCAGTTCTTC.

This clonotype was picked up a small number of times. The chain links TRBV7-2 to TRBJ1-2; 8 bases align to TRBD1. With 4 bases clipped from V and 8 bases from J, the junction kept 9 bases outside the gene matches. This CDR3 spans 14 amino acids. Per the germline V gene, CDR1 is SGHTA and CDR2 is FQGNSA. The CDR3 coding sequence is TGTGCCAGCAGCTCGGACAGGGTTCCAGGGGGCTACACCTTC. This translates into CASSSDRVPGGYTF.

The J gene is TRBJ1-5, the V gene TRBV6-5; 9 bases are shared with TRBD1. Germline CDR1 reads MNHEY; CDR2 reads SVGAGI. The CDR3 is made up of 15 amino acids. The V gene end was trimmed by 4 bases and the J gene end by 4 bases; junction bases not matched to a gene: 5. In nucleotides, the CDR3 is TGTGCCAGCAGTTTGGGGACAGGGTATAATCAGCCCCAGCATTTT. Residues: CASSLGTGYNQPQHF.

The chain is built from TRBV9 and TRBJ2-1, with 9 bases that match TRBD1. The V gene end was trimmed by 2 bases and the J gene end by 3 bases; junction bases not matched to a gene: 6. Germline V gene data show CDR1 as SGDLS and CDR2 as YYNGEE. The CDR3 length is 16 residues. The CDR3 bases are TGTGCCAGCAGCGTCCGGGACAGGGACTTCTACAATGAGCAGTTCTTC. It specifies CASSVRDRDFYNEQFF.

This clonotype was detected a few times. At one end the junction does not follow the germline gene, possibly because of a read error. The DNA of the CDR3 is TGTGCCAGCAGCCTAGCGGGAGGCCTCCACGAGCAGTACTTC. As protein: CASSLAGGLHEQYF. The V and J genes are TRBV7-9 and TRBJ2-5; the match to TRBD2 covers 11 bases. The J call may be in error: the DNA end matches TRBJ2-7 better. CDR1 is SEHNR, CDR2 FQNEAQ, per germline (reference sequence). The CDR3 sequence is 14 residues long.

This chain connects TRBV20-1 to TRBJ2-7; D ambiguous. The germline V gene encodes CDR1 DFQATT and CDR2 SNEGSKA (reference sequence). V was trimmed by 3 bases and J by 0 bases, leaving 9 bases between them. CDR3 length: 13 amino acids. The CDR3 loop is CSASVRASYEQYF. CDR3 nucleotides: TGCAGTGCTAGCGTCCGGGCCTCCTACGAGCAGTACTTC.